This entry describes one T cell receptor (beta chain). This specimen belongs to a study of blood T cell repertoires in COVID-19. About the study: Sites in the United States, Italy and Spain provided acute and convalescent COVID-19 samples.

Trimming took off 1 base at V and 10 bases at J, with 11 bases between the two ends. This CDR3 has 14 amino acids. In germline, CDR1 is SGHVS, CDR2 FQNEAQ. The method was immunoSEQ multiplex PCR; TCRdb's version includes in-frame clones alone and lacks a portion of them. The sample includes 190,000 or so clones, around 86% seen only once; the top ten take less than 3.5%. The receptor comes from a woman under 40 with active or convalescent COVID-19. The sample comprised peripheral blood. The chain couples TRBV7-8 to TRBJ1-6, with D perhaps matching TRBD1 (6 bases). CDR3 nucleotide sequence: TGTGCCAGCAGCTTAGGTTCCAGGGGATCACCCCTCCACTTT. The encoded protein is CASSLGSRGSPLHF. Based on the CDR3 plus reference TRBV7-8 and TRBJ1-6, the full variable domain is GAGVSQSPRYKVAKRGQDVALRCDPISGHVSLFWYQQALGQGPEFLTYFQNEAQLDKSGLPSDRFFAERPEGSVSTLKIQRTQQEDSAVYLCASSLGSRGSPLHFGNGTRLTVT.